This T cell receptor (beta chain) was obtained from a study of cytomegalovirus exposure and HLA in healthy donors. The length of the CDR3 is 16 residues. The V and J ends lost 0 bases and 3 bases, in that order; junction bases with no gene match: 2. Per the germline V gene, CDR1 is MNHEY and CDR2 is SVGAGI. The PCR was carried out with 60 Vbeta primers and 13 Jbeta primers. Clones were read by immunoSEQ multiplex PCR, and TCRdb kept only the in-frame ones, dropping some. The data contain 97,000 or so clones, approximately 70% of them singletons. The donors gave bone marrow, and they were healthy. This clonotype was sampled from a man aged 45-65 years in good health and CMV-seronegative. This sequence joins TRBV6-5 and TRBJ1-5, with 10 bases that match TRBD1. Sequencing was performed on PBMCs. CDR3 amino acids: CASSYSGQGVNQPQHF. In DNA form, the CDR3 reads TGTGCCAGCAGTTACTCCGGACAGGGGGTCAATCAGCCCCAGCATTTT.